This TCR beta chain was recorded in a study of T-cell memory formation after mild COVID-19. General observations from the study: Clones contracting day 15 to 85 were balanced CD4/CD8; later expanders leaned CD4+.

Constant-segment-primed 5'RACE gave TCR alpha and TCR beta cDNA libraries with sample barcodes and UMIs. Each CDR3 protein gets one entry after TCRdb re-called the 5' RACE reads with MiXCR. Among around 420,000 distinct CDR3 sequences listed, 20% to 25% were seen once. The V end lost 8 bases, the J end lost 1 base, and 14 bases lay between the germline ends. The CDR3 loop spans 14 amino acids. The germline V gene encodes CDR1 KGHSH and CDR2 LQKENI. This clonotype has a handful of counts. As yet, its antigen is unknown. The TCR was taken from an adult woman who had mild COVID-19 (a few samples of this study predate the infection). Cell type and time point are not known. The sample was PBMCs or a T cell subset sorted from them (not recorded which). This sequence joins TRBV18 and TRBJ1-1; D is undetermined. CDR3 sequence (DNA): TGTGCCAGCCTACCTGGGAGCTCGAACACTGAAGCTTTCTTT. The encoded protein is CASLPGSSNTEAFF.